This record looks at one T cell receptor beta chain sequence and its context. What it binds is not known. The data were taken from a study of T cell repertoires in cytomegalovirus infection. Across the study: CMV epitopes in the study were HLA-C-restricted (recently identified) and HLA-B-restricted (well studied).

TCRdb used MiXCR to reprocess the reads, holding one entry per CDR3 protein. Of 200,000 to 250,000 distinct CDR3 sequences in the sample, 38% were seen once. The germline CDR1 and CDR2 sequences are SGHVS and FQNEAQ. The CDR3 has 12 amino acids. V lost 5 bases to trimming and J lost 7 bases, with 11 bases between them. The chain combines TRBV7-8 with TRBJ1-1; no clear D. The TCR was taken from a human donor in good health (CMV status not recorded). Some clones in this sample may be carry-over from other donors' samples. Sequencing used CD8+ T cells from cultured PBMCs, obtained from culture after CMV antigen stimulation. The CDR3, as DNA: TGTGCCAGCAGCCCGACGGACGGTGAAGCTTTCTTT. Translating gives CASSPTDGEAFF. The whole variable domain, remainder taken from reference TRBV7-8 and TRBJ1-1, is GAGVSQSPRYKVAKRGQDVALRCDPISGHVSLFWYQQALGQGPEFLTYFQNEAQLDKSGLPSDRFFAERPEGSVSTLKIQRTQQEDSAVYLCASSPTDGEAFFGQGTRLTVV.